The 2 T cell receptor beta chains below come from one sample, sequenced in a study of Graves' ophthalmopathy and Graves' hyperthyroidism. Amplified TCR beta CDR3 regions were obtained using RNA transcripts as template. HTBI primers were employed in first-round RT-PCR, then a second-round multiplex PCR followed. Each CDR3 protein gets one entry after TCRdb re-called the multiplex PCR reads with MiXCR. The sample lists 450,000 to 600,000 distinct CDR3 sequences; 35% to 40% were seen once. The sample consisted of peripheral blood or thyroid tissue (not recorded which). The receptors come from an adult man with Graves' hyperthyroidism.

This clonotype is medium-sized in the sample. This chain links TRBV2 with TRBJ2-7; D not resolved. V was shortened by 5 bases and J by 5 bases, with 7 bases between the two germline ends. From germline, CDR1 is SNHLY and CDR2 FYNNEI. The CDR3 loop spans 11 amino acids. The CDR3 here is CASSLVDEQYF. In nucleotides, the CDR3 is TGTGCCAGCAGTCTGGTCGACGAGCAGTACTTC.

This clonotype was picked up many times. One end of the junction fails to match germline, which may point to a read error. This chain joins TRBV10-3 and TRBJ2-7, with 8 bases identical to TRBD2. The CDR3 extends over 15 amino acids. Germline V gene data show CDR1 as ENHRY and CDR2 as SYGVKD. The CDR3 region has the DNA TGTGCCAGCAGTGAACTTAGCGGGAAGACCTACGAGCAGTACTTC. As protein: CASSELSGKTYEQYF.